The entry below gives a single T cell receptor (beta chain) sequence along with its context. The antigen is not known. This entry belongs to a study of beta chain features in type 1 diabetes. Per donor, one heparinised blood draw averaged approximately 120 mL. Each sorted population was over 95% pure. Of the isolated RNA, all was reverse transcribed, and so the sequenced material was expressed TCRB transcripts. Regulatory, naive and central memory T cell samples averaged about 3.5 million reads. Only in-frame clones appear in the TCRdb table, and some are missing; sequencing was by immunoSEQ multiplex PCR. The table has about 660,000 clones, about 14% seen once. General study results and limits: The study found moderately but significantly shorter TCRB CDR3s in all four CD4+ subsets of Type 1 diabetes patients. Reduced insertions and increased deletions marked VDJ junctions in type 1 diabetes patients.

The length of the CDR3 is 11 residues. Germline CDR1 and CDR2: GTSNPN and SVGIG (reference sequence). Trimming cost V 7 bases and J 4 bases, with 10 bases left between them. The sequencing sample was made of naive CD4+ T cells from blood. V and J are TRBV30 and TRBJ2-5; D gene unclear. The TCR sequence derives from a man between 18 and 29 years old with type 1 diabetes. In DNA form, the CDR3 reads TGTGCCTTAAGATCGGGAGAGACCCAGTACTTC. It is translated as CALRSGETQYF.